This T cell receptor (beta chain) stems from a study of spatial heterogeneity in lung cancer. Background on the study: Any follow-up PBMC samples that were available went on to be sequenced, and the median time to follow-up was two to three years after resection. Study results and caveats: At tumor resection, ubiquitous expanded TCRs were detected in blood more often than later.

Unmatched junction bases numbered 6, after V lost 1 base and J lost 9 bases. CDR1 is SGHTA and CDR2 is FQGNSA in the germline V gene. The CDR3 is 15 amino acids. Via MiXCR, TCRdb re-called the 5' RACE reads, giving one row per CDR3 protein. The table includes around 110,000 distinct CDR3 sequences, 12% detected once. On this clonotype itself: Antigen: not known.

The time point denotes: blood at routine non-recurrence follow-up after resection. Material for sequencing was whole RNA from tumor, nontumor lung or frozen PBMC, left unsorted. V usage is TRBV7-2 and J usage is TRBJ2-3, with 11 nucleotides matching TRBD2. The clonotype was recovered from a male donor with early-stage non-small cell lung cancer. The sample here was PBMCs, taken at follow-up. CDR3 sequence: CASSLVLTSGATQYF. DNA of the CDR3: TGTGCCAGCAGCTTAGTCTTGACTAGCGGGGCCACGCAGTATTTT.